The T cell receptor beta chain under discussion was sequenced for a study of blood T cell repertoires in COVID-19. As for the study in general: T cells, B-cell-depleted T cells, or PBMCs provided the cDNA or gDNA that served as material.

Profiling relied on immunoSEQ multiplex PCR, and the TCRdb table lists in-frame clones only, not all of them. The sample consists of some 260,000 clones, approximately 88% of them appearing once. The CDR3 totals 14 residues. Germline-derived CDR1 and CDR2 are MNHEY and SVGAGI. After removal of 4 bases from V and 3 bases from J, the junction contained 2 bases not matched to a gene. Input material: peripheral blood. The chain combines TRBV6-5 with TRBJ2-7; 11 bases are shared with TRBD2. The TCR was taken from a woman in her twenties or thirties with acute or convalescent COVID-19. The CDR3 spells CASSSGLAVYEQYF. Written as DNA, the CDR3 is TGTGCCAGCAGTTCGGGACTAGCGGTCTACGAGCAGTACTTC.